This T cell receptor (beta chain) was captured in a study of T cell repertoires in cytomegalovirus infection. About the research overall: Public TCR beta signatures indicated both CMV infection and matching HLA type. Overall study findings and caveats: The study found HLA-C-restricted CMV-specific TCR beta clonotypes dominating the ex vivo response. Cumulative frequency (of public TCR beta family members) identified carriers of CMV plus the relevant HLA.

This clonotype appeared a single time. No antigen is known for it. A single base separates this from a much larger clone, so it may be a read error. In TCRdb, the reads were re-called with MiXCR into one record per CDR3 protein. The sample yields 150,000 to 200,000 distinct CDR3 sequences, approximately 9.7% seen once. This TCR was sampled from a human donor in good health (CMV status not recorded). Some clones in this sample may be carry-over from other donors' samples. Source material: PBMCs.

The CDR3 spells CASSPQDRGLNTEALF. CDR3 sequence (DNA): TGTGCCAGCTCACCCCAGGACAGGGGGCTGAACACTGAAGCTCTCTTT. The J gene is TRBJ1-1, the V gene TRBV18; 11 nucleotides line up with TRBD1. The CDR3 is 16 residues long. Germline V gene data show CDR1 as KGHSH and CDR2 as LQKENI.